Listed below are T cell receptor beta chains from one sample, sequenced in a study of shared clonotypes between healthy human individuals. Sequencing used immunoSEQ multiplex PCR; TCRdb keeps in-frame clones, though not all of them. Of millions of clones in the sample, around nine tenths were seen once. The sample was naive CD4+ T cells sorted from blood. Receptors originate from a young man in good health. Both conserved end residues are part of each CDR3. The D gene is left open where the match is weak. Expanded clones are given a class, and other clones once, few, many or no size at all.

15,TRBJ1-1,-,-,TRBV7-3,TGTGCCAGCAGCTTAAGTCCAGGGTCGAACACTGAAGCTTTCTTT,CASSLSPGSNTEAFF
13,TRBJ2-1,once,-,TRBV27,TGTGCCAGCAGTTCGGTCCTGTACAATGAGCAGTTCTTC,CASSSVLYNEQFF
15,TRBJ2-5,-,-,TRBV5-6,TGTGCCAGCAGCTTGAGATTAAGAACCCAAGAGACCCAGTACTTC,CASSLRLRTQETQYF
15,TRBJ2-7,-,TRBD1,TRBV5-4,TGTGCCAGCAGCCTCTCCGGGACAGGGAACTACGAGCAGTACTTC,CASSLSGTGNYEQYF
12,TRBJ2-7,-,-,TRBV5-8,TGTGCCAGCAGGGACAGAGGCCACGAGCAGTACTTC,CASRDRGHEQYF
13,TRBJ2-7,-,-,TRBV5-8,TGTGCCAGCAGCTTGACTCCTACGGCTAAGCAGTACTTC,CASSLTPTAKQYF
16,TRBJ2-3,-,TRBD2,TRBV7-9,TGTGCCAGCAGCTTCGGGACTAGCGGGGGCACAGATACGCAGTATTTT,CASSFGTSGGTDTQYF
16,TRBJ2-3,-,-,TRBV27,TGTGCCAGCAGTTTATCCCTTTGGCAAATTACAGATACGCAGTATTTT,CASSLSLWQITDTQYF
11,TRBJ2-7,once,-,TRBV7-2,TGTGCCAGCAGCCTATTCTACGAGCAGTACTTC,CASSLFYEQYF
16,TRBJ2-2,-,TRBD2,TRBV9,TGTGCCAGCAGCGTAAGATTAGCGGGAGCCCCCGGGGAGCTGTTTTTT,CASSVRLAGAPGELFF
14,TRBJ2-1,-,-,TRBV25-1,TGTGCCAGCAGTGAAAAACCGACCTACAATGAGCAGTTCTTC,CASSEKPTYNEQFF
15,TRBJ1-2,-,-,TRBV6-6,TGTGCCAGCAGGCAGGGCGGGGGCGTTAACTATGGCTACACCTTC,CASRQGGGVNYGYTF
15,TRBJ1-4,-,TRBD1,TRBV7-8,TGTGCCAGCAGCCATCCGGACAGGAAAAGTGAAAAACTGTTTTTT,CASSHPDRKSEKLFF
17,TRBJ2-7,-,-,TRBV7-8,TGTGCCAGCAGCTTAGCCGAGGGGGGAGGGGGCACCTACGAGCAGTACTTC,CASSLAEGGGGTYEQYF
12,TRBJ2-3,-,-,TRBV29-1,TGCAGCGTTGAACTGGGCACAGATACGCAGTATTTT,CSVELGTDTQYF
13,TRBJ1-2,-,TRBD1,TRBV25-1,TGTGCCAGCAAACGGACAGGGAACTATGGCTACACCTTC,CASKRTGNYGYTF
13,TRBJ2-3,-,-,TRBV4-2,TGTGCCAGCAGCCAAGATCGCGGAGATACGCAGTATTTT,CASSQDRGDTQYF
19,TRBJ2-7,-,TRBD1,TRBV27,TGTGCCAGCAGTTTATATTGGACGGGCAGGACAGGGACAACCTACGAGCAGTACTTC,CASSLYWTGRTGTTYEQYF
15,TRBJ1-2,-,TRBD1,TRBV28,TGTGCCAGCAGTTTCCCGGGACAGAAAGTCTATGGCTACACCTTC,CASSFPGQKVYGYTF
13,TRBJ1-2,-,TRBD1,TRBV13,TGTGCCAGCAGCTCGACAGGGAACTATGGCTACACCTTC,CASSSTGNYGYTF
15,TRBJ2-2,-,-,TRBV2,TGTGCCAGCAGTGAATCGGAAGTGAACACCGGGGAGCTGTTTTTT,CASSESEVNTGELFF
14,TRBJ2-1,-,-,TRBV30,TGTGCCTGGAGTGGTCAGGGGTCATACAATGAGCAGTTCTTC,CAWSGQGSYNEQFF
14,TRBJ1-4,-,TRBD1,TRBV14,TGTGCCAGCAGCCGAGGACAGGGTTGGGAAAAACTGTTTTTT,CASSRGQGWEKLFF
18,TRBJ2-3,once,TRBD2,TRBV9,TGTGCCAGCAGCGTAGAACAGGGGGGACTAGCGGGAACAGATACGCAGTATTTT,CASSVEQGGLAGTDTQYF
14,TRBJ1-2,-,-,TRBV10-3,TGTGCCACCTTGGACAGCGACCGAAACGGTGGCTACACCTTC,CATLDSDRNGGYTF
14,TRBJ2-5,-,-,TRBV5-1,TGCGCCAGCAGCCAACAGGTCGATAAGACGACCCAGTACTTC,CASSQQVDKTTQYF
14,TRBJ2-7,-,-,TRBV6-6,TGTGCCAGCAGTTACTGGGGTACAGGTCGCGAGCAGTACTTC,CASSYWGTGREQYF
13,TRBJ1-1,-,TRBD1,TRBV29-1,TGCAGCGTTGCAGGGGGAGGGAACCCTGAAGCTTTCTTT,CSVAGGGNPEAFF
13,TRBJ1-1,-,-,TRBV11-2,TGTGCCAGCAGCTCCCACCGGGCAGCTGAAGCTTTCTTT,CASSSHRAAEAFF
17,TRBJ2-5,once,-,TRBV7-2,TGTGCCAGCAGCTTAGGCCCAGGGGGGATGCTAAAAGAGACCCAGTACTTC,CASSLGPGGMLKETQYF
16,TRBJ2-7,-,TRBD1,TRBV6-1,TGTGCCAGCAGGGAAGTAGGGGGCTCCAGCTCCTACGAGCAGTACTTC,CASREVGGSSSYEQYF
15,TRBJ2-2,once,-,TRBV7-2,TGTGCCAGCAGCCTCAGGGGTACGAGCACCGGGGAGCTGTTTTTT,CASSLRGTSTGELFF
14,TRBJ2-3,-,-,TRBV19,TGTGCCAGTATCGCGGGACAGTGGGCAGATACGCAGTATTTT,CASIAGQWADTQYF
16,TRBJ2-5,-,TRBD1,TRBV9,TGTGCCAGCAGCGTAGGCAGGGGGCCTAGGGCAGAGACCCAGTACTTC,CASSVGRGPRAETQYF
13,TRBJ1-1,-,-,TRBV6-6,TGTGCCAGCAGTTACCGCACGGGCACTGAAGCTTTCTTT,CASSYRTGTEAFF
11,TRBJ2-1,-,TRBD1,TRBV29-1,TGCAGCGCCGATACAGGGGATAAGCAGTTCTTC,CSADTGDKQFF
18,TRBJ2-6,-,TRBD1,TRBV28,TGTGCCAGCAGTTTAGGCAGGGGGCCCCTTCCTGGGGCCAACGTCCTGACTTTC,CASSLGRGPLPGANVLTF
13,TRBJ1-2,-,-,TRBV5-1,TGCGCCAGCAGCTTGGCTTTCCTAGATGGCTACACCTTC,CASSLAFLDGYTF
15,TRBJ2-5,-,-,TRBV19,TGTGCCAGTAGTATAGCTCTCAGGGGACAAGAGACCCAGTACTTC,CASSIALRGQETQYF
15,TRBJ2-7,-,-,TRBV7-9,TGTGCCAGCAGCTTAGAAGCAGAATGGTCCTACGAGCAGTACTTC,CASSLEAEWSYEQYF